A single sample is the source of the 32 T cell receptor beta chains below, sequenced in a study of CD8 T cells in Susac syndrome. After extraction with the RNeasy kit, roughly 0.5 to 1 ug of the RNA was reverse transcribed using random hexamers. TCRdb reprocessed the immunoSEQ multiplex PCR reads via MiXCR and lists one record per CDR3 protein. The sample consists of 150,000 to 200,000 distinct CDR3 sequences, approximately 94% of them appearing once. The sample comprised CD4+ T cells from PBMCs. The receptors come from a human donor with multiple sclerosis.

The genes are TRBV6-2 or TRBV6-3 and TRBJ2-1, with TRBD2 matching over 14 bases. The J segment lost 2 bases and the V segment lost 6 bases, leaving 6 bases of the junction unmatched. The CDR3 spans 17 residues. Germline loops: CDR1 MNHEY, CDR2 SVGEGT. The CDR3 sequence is CASSRTSGGPTYNEQFF. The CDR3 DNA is TGTGCCAGCAGCCGGACTAGCGGGGGGCCGACCTACAATGAGCAGTTCTTC.

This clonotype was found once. The DNA for the CDR3 is TGCAGTGCTAGAGGGGGGCTAGGGAGGGACAATGAGCAGTTCTTC. This translates into CSARGGLGRDNEQFF. The chain combines TRBV20-1 with TRBJ2-1, with D perhaps TRBD2 (7 bases). From germline, CDR1 is DFQATT and CDR2 SNEGSKA (reference sequence). The V gene lost 1 base and the J gene lost 5 bases, with 15 bases spanning the gap. The CDR3 has 15 residues.

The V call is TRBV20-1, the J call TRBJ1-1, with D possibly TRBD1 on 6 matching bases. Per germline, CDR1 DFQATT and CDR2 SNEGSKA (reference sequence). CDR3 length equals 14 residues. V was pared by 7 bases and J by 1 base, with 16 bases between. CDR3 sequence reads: CSVSLLRGNTEAFF. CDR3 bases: TGCAGTGTATCGTTGCTCAGGGGGAACACTGAAGCTTTCTTT.

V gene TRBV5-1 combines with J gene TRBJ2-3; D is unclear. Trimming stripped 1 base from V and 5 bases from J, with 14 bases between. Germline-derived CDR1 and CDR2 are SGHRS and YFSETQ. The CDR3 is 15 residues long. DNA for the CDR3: TGCGCCAGCAGCTTGAGTGGGTCTAGTCAAGATACGCAGTATTTT. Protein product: CASSLSGSSQDTQYF.

In DNA, the CDR3 is TGTGCCAGCAGCCAATTACAGGCTCACCACGAAAAACTGTTTTTT. Translation: CASSQLQAHHEKLFF. The V call is TRBV14, the J call TRBJ1-4, with a tentative D call TRBD1 (5 bases). Between the trimmed V and J ends, which lost 2 bases and 8 bases, there was a span of 15 bases. This CDR3 spans 15 amino acids. The germline V gene has CDR1 SGHDN and CDR2 FVKESK.

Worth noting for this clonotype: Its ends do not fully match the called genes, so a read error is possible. DNA for the CDR3: TGTGCCAGCAGTGAAGGGACAGCGGGTAAGCGACTCTTT. Its translation is CASSEGTAGKRLF. This chain joins TRBV2 and TRBJ1-1; tentative D call: TRBD1 (6 bases). The V gene's germline CDR1 is SNHLY and CDR2 FYNNEI. The CDR3 length is 13 residues. The full variable domain, rest sourced from reference TRBV2 and TRBJ1-1, is EPEVTQTPSHQVTQMGQEVILRCVPISNHLYFYWYRQILGQKVEFLVSFYNNEISEKSEIFDDQFSVERPDGSNFTLKIRSTKLEDSAMYFCASSEGTAGKRLFGQGTRLTVV.

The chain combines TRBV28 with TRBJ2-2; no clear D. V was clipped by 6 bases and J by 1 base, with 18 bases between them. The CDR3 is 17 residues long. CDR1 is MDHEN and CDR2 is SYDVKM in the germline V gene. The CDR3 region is CASSLRRRYGNTGELFF. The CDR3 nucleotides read TGTGCCAGCAGCTTACGACGGCGGTATGGGAACACCGGGGAGCTGTTTTTT.

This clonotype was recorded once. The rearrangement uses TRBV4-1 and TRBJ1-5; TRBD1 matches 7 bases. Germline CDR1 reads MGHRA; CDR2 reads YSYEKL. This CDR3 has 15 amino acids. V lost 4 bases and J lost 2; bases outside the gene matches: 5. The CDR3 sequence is CASSRQGIGNQPQHF. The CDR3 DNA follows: TGCGCCAGCAGCCGACAGGGAATCGGCAATCAGCCCCAGCATTTT.

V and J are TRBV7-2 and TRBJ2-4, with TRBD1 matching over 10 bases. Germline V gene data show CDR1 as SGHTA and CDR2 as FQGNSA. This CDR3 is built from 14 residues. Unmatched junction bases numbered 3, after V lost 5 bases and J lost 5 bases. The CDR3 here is CASSPTGGQNIQYF. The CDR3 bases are TGTGCCAGCAGCCCGACAGGGGGCCAAAACATTCAGTACTTC.

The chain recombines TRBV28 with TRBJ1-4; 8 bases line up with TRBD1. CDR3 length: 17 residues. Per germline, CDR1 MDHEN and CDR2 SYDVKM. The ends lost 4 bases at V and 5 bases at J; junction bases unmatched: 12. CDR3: CASSSTVLGTGNEKLFF. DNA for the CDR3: TGTGCCAGCAGTTCAACCGTGCTTGGGACAGGAAATGAAAAACTGTTTTTT.

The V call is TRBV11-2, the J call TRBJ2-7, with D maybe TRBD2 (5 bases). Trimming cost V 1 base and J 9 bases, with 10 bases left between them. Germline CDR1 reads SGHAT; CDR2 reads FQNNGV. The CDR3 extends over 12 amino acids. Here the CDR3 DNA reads TGTGCCAGCAGCTTAGTAGAGGGTTGGCAGTACTTC. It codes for CASSLVEGWQYF.

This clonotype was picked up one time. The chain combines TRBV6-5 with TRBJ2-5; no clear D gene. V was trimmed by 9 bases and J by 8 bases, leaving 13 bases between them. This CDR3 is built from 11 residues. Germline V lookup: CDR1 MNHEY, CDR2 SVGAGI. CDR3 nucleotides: TGTGCCAGGGTCCGGTTGATAACCCAGTACTTC. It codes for CARVRLITQYF.

The CDR3 sequence: CASSEGQVQGYTF. Here the CDR3 DNA reads TGTGCCAGCTCTGAAGGACAGGTTCAAGGCTACACCTTC. V gene TRBV18 combines with J gene TRBJ1-2, with 7 positions matching TRBD1. Per germline, CDR1 KGHSH and CDR2 LQKENI. The length of the CDR3 is 13 residues. The ends lost 6 bases at V and 8 bases at J; junction bases unmatched: 9.

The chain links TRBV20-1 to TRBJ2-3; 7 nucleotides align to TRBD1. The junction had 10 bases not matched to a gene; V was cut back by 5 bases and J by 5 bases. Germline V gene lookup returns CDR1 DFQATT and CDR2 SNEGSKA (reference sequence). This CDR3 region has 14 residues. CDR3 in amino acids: CSARVTGKVDTQYF. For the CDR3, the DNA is TGCAGTGCTCGGGTGACAGGGAAGGTAGATACGCAGTATTTT.

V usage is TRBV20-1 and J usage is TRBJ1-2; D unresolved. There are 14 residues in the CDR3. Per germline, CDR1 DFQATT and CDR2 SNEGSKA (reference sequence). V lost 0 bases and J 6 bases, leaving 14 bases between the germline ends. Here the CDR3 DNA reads TGCAGTGCTAGAGATCTGGCAGGCCCCCATGGCTACACCTTC. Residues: CSARDLAGPHGYTF.

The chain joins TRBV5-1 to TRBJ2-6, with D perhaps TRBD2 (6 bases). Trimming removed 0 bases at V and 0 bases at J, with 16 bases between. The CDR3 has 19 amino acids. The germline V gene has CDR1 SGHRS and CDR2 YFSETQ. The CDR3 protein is CASSLAVGGTLSGANVLTF. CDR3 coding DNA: TGCGCCAGCAGCTTGGCTGTTGGCGGGACCCTCTCTGGGGCCAACGTCCTGACTTTC.

CDR3 nucleotide sequence: TGCGCCAGCAGGGGTGGCGGTGAAGCTTTCTTT. This sequence encodes CASRGGGEAFF. The chain couples TRBV5-1 to TRBJ1-1; D gene unclear. CDR1 and CDR2 (germline): SGHRS, YFSETQ. This CDR3 has 11 residues. Trimming took 5 bases from V and 7 from J, leaving 9 bases between them.

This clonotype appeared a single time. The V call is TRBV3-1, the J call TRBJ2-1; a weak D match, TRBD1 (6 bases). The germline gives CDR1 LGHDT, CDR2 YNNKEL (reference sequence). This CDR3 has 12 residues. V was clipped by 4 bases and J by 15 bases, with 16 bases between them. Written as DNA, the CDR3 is TGTGCCAGCAGCCCACAGGGTTTCTTGCCGTTCTTC. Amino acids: CASSPQGFLPFF.

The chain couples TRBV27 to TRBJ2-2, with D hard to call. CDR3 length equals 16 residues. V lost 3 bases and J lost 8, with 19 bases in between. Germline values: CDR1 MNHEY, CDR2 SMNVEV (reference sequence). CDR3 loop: CASSLETLNSPGELFF. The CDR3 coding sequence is TGTGCCAGCAGTTTGGAAACACTCAATTCGCCTGGGGAGCTGTTTTTT.

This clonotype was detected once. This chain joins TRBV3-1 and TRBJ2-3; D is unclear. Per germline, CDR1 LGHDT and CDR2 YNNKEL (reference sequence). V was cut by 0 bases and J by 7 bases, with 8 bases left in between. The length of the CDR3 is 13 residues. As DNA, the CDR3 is TGTGCCAGCAGCCAAGATTCGGCTAATACGCAGTATTTT. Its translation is CASSQDSANTQYF.

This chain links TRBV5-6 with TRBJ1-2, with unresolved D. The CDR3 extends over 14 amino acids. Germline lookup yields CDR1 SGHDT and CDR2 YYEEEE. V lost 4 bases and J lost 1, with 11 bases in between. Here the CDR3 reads CASSRVSINYGYTF. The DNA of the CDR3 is TGTGCCAGCAGCCGGGTCTCGATTAACTATGGCTACACCTTC.

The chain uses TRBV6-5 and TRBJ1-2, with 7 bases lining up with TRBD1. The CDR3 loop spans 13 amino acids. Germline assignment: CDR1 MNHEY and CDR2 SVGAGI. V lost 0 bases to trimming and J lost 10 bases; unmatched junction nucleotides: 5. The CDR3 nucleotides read TGTGCCAGCAGTTACTCTGGGACAGAATCCTACACCTTC. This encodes CASSYSGTESYTF.

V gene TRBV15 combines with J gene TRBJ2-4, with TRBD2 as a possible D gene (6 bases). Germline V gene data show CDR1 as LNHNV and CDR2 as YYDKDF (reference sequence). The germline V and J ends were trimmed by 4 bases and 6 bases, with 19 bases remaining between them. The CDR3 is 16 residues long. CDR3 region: CATSIPGRGSGNIQYF. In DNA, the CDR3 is TGTGCCACCAGCATCCCCGGCCGGGGGTCGGGAAACATTCAGTACTTC.

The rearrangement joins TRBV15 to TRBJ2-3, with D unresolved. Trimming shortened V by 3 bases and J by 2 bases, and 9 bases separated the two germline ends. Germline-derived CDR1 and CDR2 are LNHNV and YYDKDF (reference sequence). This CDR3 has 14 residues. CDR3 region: CATSSLVPTDTQYF. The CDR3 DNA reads TGTGCCACCAGCAGCTTGGTCCCCACAGATACGCAGTATTTT. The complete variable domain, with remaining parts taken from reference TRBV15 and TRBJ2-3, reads DAMVIQNPRYQVTQFGKPVTLSCSQTLNHNVMYWYQQKSSQAPKLLFHYYDKDFNNEADTPDNFQSRRPNTSFCFLDIRSPGLGDTAMYLCATSSLVPTDTQYFGPGTRLTVL.

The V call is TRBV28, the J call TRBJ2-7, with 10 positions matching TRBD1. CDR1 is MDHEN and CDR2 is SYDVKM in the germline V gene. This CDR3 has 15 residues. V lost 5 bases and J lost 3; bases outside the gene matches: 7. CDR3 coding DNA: TGTGCCAGCAGTGCCCCGGGACAGGGGTTCTACGAGCAGTACTTC. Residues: CASSAPGQGFYEQYF.

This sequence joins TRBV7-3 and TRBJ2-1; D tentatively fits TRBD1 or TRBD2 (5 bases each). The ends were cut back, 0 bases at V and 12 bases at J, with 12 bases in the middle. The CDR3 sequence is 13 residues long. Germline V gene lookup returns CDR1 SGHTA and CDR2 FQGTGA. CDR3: CASSLTRDQLQFF. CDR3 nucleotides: TGTGCCAGCAGCTTAACGAGGGACCAGCTGCAGTTCTTC.

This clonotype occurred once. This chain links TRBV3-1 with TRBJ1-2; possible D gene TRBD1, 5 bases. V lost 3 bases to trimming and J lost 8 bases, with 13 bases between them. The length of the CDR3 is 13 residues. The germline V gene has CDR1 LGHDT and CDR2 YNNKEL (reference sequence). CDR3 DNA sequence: TGTGCCAGCAGCCAGACAGCCACAATGGGCTACACCTTC. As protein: CASSQTATMGYTF.

CDR3 residues: CSAGTAETQYF. DNA of the CDR3: TGCAGCGCTGGGACAGCCGAGACCCAGTACTTC. V and J are TRBV29-1 and TRBJ2-5, with 7 bases matching TRBD1. This CDR3 is built from 11 residues. V shed 7 bases and J 5 bases; nucleotides not matched to a gene: 4. Germline V CDR1 and CDR2: SQVTM, ANQGSEA.

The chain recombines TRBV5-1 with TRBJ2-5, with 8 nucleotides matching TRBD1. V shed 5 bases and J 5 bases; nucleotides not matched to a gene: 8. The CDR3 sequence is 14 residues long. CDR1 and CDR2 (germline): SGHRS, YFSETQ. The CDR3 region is CASRVGQVEETQYF. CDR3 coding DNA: TGCGCCAGCAGAGTGGGACAGGTTGAGGAGACCCAGTACTTC.

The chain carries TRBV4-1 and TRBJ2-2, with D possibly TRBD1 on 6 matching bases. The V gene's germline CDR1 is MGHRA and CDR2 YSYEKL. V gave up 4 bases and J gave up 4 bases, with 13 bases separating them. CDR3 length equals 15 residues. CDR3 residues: CASSLLMDSTGELFF. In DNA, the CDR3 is TGCGCCAGCAGCCTTCTTATGGACAGCACCGGGGAGCTGTTTTTT.

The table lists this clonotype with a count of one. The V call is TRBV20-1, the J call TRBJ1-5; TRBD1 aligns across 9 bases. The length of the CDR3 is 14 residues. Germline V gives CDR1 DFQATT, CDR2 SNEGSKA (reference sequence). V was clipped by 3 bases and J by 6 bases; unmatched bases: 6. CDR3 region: CSASPGQGSQPQHF. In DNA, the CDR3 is TGCAGTGCTAGTCCGGGACAGGGAAGTCAGCCCCAGCATTTT.

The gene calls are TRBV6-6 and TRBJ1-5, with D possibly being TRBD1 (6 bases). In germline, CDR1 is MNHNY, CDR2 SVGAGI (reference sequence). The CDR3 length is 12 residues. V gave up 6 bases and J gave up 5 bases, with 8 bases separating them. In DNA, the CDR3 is TGTGCCAGCAGAGAGGGGGATCAGCCCCAGCATTTT. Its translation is CASREGDQPQHF.